Each of the 19 T cell receptor beta chains below was sequenced from the same sample in a study of tumor-infiltrating lymphocytes in primary liver carcinoma. TCR beta cDNA was reverse-transcribed from approximately 0.45 ug of total RNA. The reaction used a constant-region primer and ProtoScript II reverse transcriptase. For TCR beta, libraries were produced by three nested multiplex PCR rounds using slightly modified ARM-PCR. Rounds one and two of PCR, each of 10 cycles, were primed with TRBV1-TRBV30 forward primers and a C-beta reverse primer. From the multiplex PCR reads, TCRdb called clonotypes with MiXCR, one entry per CDR3 protein. This sample has roughly 86,000 distinct CDR3 sequences, with about 70% found just once. Both RNA and DNA were isolated together from about 19-30 mg of bulk tissue that had not been sorted. The sample was tumor-adjacent normal liver tissue. These receptors came from a man aged 35-49 years with primary liver carcinoma and hepatitis B virus infection.

The CDR3 reads CASSSRDRSYNEQFF. CDR3 nucleotide sequence: TGTGCCAGCAGCTCCCGGGACCGATCCTACAATGAGCAGTTCTTC. This chain connects TRBV7-9 to TRBJ2-1; tentatively, D is TRBD1 or TRBD2 (5 bases each). The CDR3 has 15 residues. Germline CDR1 and CDR2: SEHNR and FQNEAQ (reference sequence). Trimming shortened V by 4 bases and J by 1 base, and 11 bases separated the two germline ends.

The rearrangement links TRBV30 to TRBJ2-3; no reliable D call. The CDR3 consists of 14 residues. From germline, CDR1 is GTSNPN and CDR2 SVGIG (reference sequence). V was shortened by 4 bases and J by 0 bases, with 11 bases between the two germline ends. The CDR3 here is CAWTIGISTDTQYF. The DNA for the CDR3 is TGTGCCTGGACGATCGGTATCAGCACAGATACGCAGTATTTT.

Of note for this clonotype: A much larger clone sits a single nucleotide away, making a read error possible. The V gene is TRBV7-9, the J gene TRBJ2-1, with 7 bases that match TRBD2. CDR3 length: 14 residues. Per germline, CDR1 SEHNR and CDR2 FQNEAQ (reference sequence). This chain's CDR3 is CASSLGTGGNEQLF. CDR3 DNA sequence: TGTGCCAGCAGCTTAGGTACGGGAGGCAATGAGCAGTTATTC.

Worth noting for this clonotype: Given a much more abundant clone one base away, this may be a read error. This rearrangement joins TRBV4-1 to TRBJ2-2; D unresolved. Germline CDR1 MGHRA, CDR2 YSYEKL. The CDR3 sequence is 14 residues long. The CDR3, as DNA: TGCGCCAGCCGCCAGAAGGTCTGGACCGGGGAGCTGTTTTTT. It specifies CASRQKVWTGELFF.

The chain links TRBV29-1 to TRBJ2-7; 9 bases map to TRBD1. Germline assignment: CDR1 SQVTM and CDR2 ANQGSEA. The CDR3 extends over 12 amino acids. DNA of the CDR3: TGCAACATTTCGGGACAGGGCTACGAGCAGTACTTC. Encoded protein: CNISGQGYEQYF.

The chain couples TRBV28 to TRBJ1-2, with 8 positions matching TRBD1. Per germline, CDR1 MDHEN and CDR2 SYDVKM. The CDR3 is made up of 14 amino acids. V gave up 6 bases and J gave up 8 bases; unmatched junction bases: 11. The CDR3 DNA follows: TGTGCCAGCAGACAGCTAGACAGGGGTAGAGGCTACACCTTC. This gives the protein CASRQLDRGRGYTF.

Of note for this clonotype: At one end, the junction sequence differs from germline, possibly due to a read error. The CDR3 loop reads CASSRTAENIQYF. The DNA for the CDR3 is TGTGCCAGCAGTAGGACAGCCGAAAACATTCAGTACTTC. The chain carries TRBV6-1 and TRBJ2-4; tentatively, D is TRBD1 (6 bases). This CDR3 comprises 13 residues. The germline V gene has CDR1 MNHNS and CDR2 SASEGT.

This chain links TRBV6-5 with TRBJ2-5; 7 bases map to TRBD1. V was pared by 8 bases and J by 4 bases, with 10 bases of the junction left unmatched. This CDR3 has 14 residues. Per germline, CDR1 MNHEY and CDR2 SVGAGI. In nucleotides, the CDR3 is TGTGCCAGCGGTCCCACAGGGGTGCGAGAGACCCAGTACTTC. It encodes CASGPTGVRETQYF.

As regards this clonotype: Its ends do not fully match the called genes, so a read error is possible. The chain couples TRBV11-1 to TRBJ2-5, with a tentative D call TRBD2 (5 bases). This CDR3 has 19 amino acids. Per germline, CDR1 SGHAT and CDR2 FQDESV (reference sequence). CDR3 residues: CASSPPSEIRKDFQETQYF. The DNA of the CDR3 is TGTGCTAGCAGCCCGCCCTCGGAGATTAGGAAGGACTTCCAAGAGACCCAGTACTTC.

This clonotype was detected many times. The chain links TRBV29-1 to TRBJ2-1; D perhaps matches TRBD1 (5 bases). The V gene lost 4 bases and the J gene lost 10 bases, with 14 bases spanning the gap. Germline CDR1 reads SQVTM; CDR2 reads ANQGSEA. This CDR3 comprises 12 residues. DNA for the CDR3: TGCAGCGTTGTTCCCACAGGAGCGGAGCAGTTCTTC. Amino acids: CSVVPTGAEQFF.

As for this clonotype: A much larger clone sits a single nucleotide away, making a read error possible. This chain joins TRBV5-1 and TRBJ1-2; D gene unclear. The CDR3 contains 13 residues. V was trimmed by 2 bases and J by 2 bases, leaving 7 bases between them. CDR1 and CDR2 from the germline V gene are SGHRS and YFSETQ. The DNA for the CDR3 is TGCGCCAGCAGCTTCGCTGGAAACTATGGCTACACCTTC. Residues: CASSFAGNYGYTF.

This rearrangement joins TRBV20-1 to TRBJ2-1; D is possibly TRBD1 (6 bases). Germline V CDR1 and CDR2: DFQATT, SNEGSKA (reference sequence). This CDR3 has 12 amino acids. Trimming shortened V by 3 bases and J by 7 bases, and 10 bases separated the two germline ends. Here the CDR3 DNA reads TGCAGTGCTAGCGTACAGGGAAATGAGCAGTTCTTC. Translated: CSASVQGNEQFF.

About this clonotype: One end of the junction fails to match germline, which may point to a read error. The chain couples TRBV12-3 or TRBV12-4 to TRBJ2-4; D tentatively fits TRBD1 or TRBD2 (6 bases each). The CDR3 runs 14 residues. The CDR3 sequence: CASILGGRRDIQYF. Written as DNA, the CDR3 is TGTGCCAGCATCTTGGGAGGCAGAAGGGACATTCAATACTTC.

V and J are TRBV11-2 and TRBJ2-1; D possibly corresponds to TRBD2 (5 bases). Germline CDR1 reads SGHAT; CDR2 reads FQNNGV. V lost 4 bases and J lost 2, with 12 bases in between. The length of the CDR3 is 15 residues. The CDR3 reads CASSSSGGPYNEQFF. The CDR3 region has the DNA TGTGCCAGCAGCTCGTCCGGCGGGCCCTACAATGAGCAGTTCTTC.

This clonotype was observed at least ten times. V is TRBV4-1 and J is TRBJ2-1; 10 bases map to TRBD2. CDR1 MGHRA and CDR2 YSYEKL come from the germline V gene. V gave up 3 bases and J gave up 2 bases; unmatched junction bases: 7. There are 17 residues in the CDR3. The CDR3 loop is CASSHLLTSGTYNEQFF. CDR3 DNA: TGCGCCAGCAGCCACCTCCTTACTAGCGGGACCTACAATGAGCAGTTCTTC.

V is TRBV7-9 and J is TRBJ2-5; 9 bases are a match to TRBD2. In germline, CDR1 is SEHNR, CDR2 FQNEAQ (reference sequence). The CDR3 spans 16 residues. The V segment lost 5 bases and the J segment 5 bases; nucleotides outside the gene matches: 12. The CDR3 sequence is CASSATWTSDRETQYF. CDR3 nucleotide sequence: TGTGCCAGCAGCGCCACCTGGACTAGCGATAGGGAGACCCAGTACTTC.

With regard to this clonotype: A read error may produce the germline difference seen at one junction end. The chain is built from TRBV4-2 and TRBJ2-1, with 8 bases identical to TRBD2. CDR3 length: 16 amino acids. Germline CDR1 is LGHNA and CDR2 is YNFKEQ. The DNA for the CDR3 is TGTGTCAGCAGCCAGGCGGGGACTAGTGTCTACAATGAGCAGTTCTTC. Amino acid sequence: CVSSQAGTSVYNEQFF.

As for this clonotype: Being one base from a much bigger clone, this may be a read error. The V call is TRBV5-4, the J call TRBJ2-7; TRBD2 might be the D (5 bases). This CDR3 comprises 13 residues. V lost 7 bases and J lost 2, with 13 bases in between. Looked up from germline, CDR1 is SGHNT and CDR2 is YYREEE (reference sequence). The CDR3 nucleotides read TGTGCCAGCGGAGCGGTCCATGCCTACGAGCAGTACTTC. It specifies CASGAVHAYEQYF.

Remarks on this clonotype: A much bigger clone sits one base away, suggesting this may be a read error. The V gene is TRBV28, the J gene TRBJ2-7, with D tentatively TRBD2 (6 bases). Per the germline V gene, CDR1 is MDHEN and CDR2 is SYDVKM. This CDR3 is built from 14 residues. CDR3 nucleotides: TGTGCCAGCCACTCAAAGACTAGGTCCTACGACCAGTACTTC. This sequence encodes CASHSKTRSYDQYF.